This T cell receptor beta chain originates from a study of CD8 T cells in ankylosing spondylitis. Study-wide points: As reported, disease-linked clones showed significant enrichment in matched ankylosing spondylitis synovial fluid.

This CDR3 contains 14 residues. Germline V gene sequence: CDR1 SGHDT, CDR2 YYEEEE. The V end was cut by 2 bases, the J end by 8 bases, with 16 bases between. This clonotype was seen many times. Its antigen is still unknown. TCRdb independently ran MiXCR on the 5' RACE reads; one entry per CDR3 protein. The sample includes some 140,000 distinct CDR3 sequences, over 9.5% of them seen just once. The TCR sequence derives from a female donor with ankylosing spondylitis or in good health (not recorded which). The V call is TRBV5-6, the J call TRBJ1-2; unclear D gene. What was sequenced was blood, either unsorted or a sorted T cell fraction (not recorded which). Here the CDR3 reads CASSFRTVRFGYTF. CDR3 sequence (DNA): TGTGCCAGCAGCTTCCGGACTGTCCGGTTCGGCTACACCTTC.